Below, 4 T cell receptor beta chains from the same sample are listed, as sequenced in a study of T cell responses to AZD1222 COVID-19 vaccine. Generated by immunoSEQ multiplex PCR, the TCRdb table keeps only in-frame clones and is missing some. The table includes about 190,000 clones, around 87% detected once. The specimen comprised peripheral blood, sampled on day 0 of MenACWY control vaccination. These receptors were collected from an adult in good health.

J is TRBJ1-5 and V is TRBV19; D may be TRBD1 (6 bases). The CDR3 runs 15 residues. Trimming took 7 bases from V and 0 from J, leaving 13 bases between them. Germline CDR1 reads LNHDA; CDR2 reads SQIVND (reference sequence). As DNA, the CDR3 is TGTGCCAGTAATCTGGACAGATCTAGCAATCAGCCCCAGCATTTT. It specifies CASNLDRSSNQPQHF.

This sequence joins TRBV2 and TRBJ2-3; the match to TRBD1 covers 8 bases. The junction had 3 bases not matched to a gene; V was cut back by 1 base and J by 3 bases. Looked up from germline, CDR1 is SNHLY and CDR2 is FYNNEI. CDR3 length: 15 residues. The CDR3: CASSEGTGTTDTQYF. The CDR3 DNA reads TGTGCCAGCAGTGAAGGGACAGGGACTACAGATACGCAGTATTTT.

The chain has TRBV28 and TRBJ1-5; a weak D match, TRBD1 (5 bases). Germline V gene sequence: CDR1 MDHEN, CDR2 SYDVKM. V was cut by 2 bases and J by 0 bases, with 11 bases left in between. This CDR3 comprises 16 residues. The CDR3 protein is CASSLRGGGSNQPQHF. The CDR3 DNA reads as TGTGCCAGCAGTTTAAGGGGTGGGGGTAGCAATCAGCCCCAGCATTTT.

The chain combines TRBV12-3 or TRBV12-4 with TRBJ2-7, with a possible D match to TRBD2 (5 bases). Between the trimmed V and J ends, which lost 7 bases and 2 bases, there was a span of 12 bases. The CDR3 is 13 amino acids. CDR3 amino acids: CASTWTGPYEQYF. CDR3 DNA: TGTGCCAGCACTTGGACTGGGCCCTACGAGCAGTACTTC.